This T cell receptor (beta chain) comes out of a study of cytomegalovirus exposure and HLA in healthy donors (dated by TCRdb to about 2017). About the study as a whole: According to an earlier analysis of around 600 of the donors, 200 million or so T cells yielded 117 million unique TCR beta sequences and about 300 Gb of sequence data. Around 300 gigabases of sequencing data and 78 million or so unique TCR sequences were included in an early release covering about 700 HLA-typed donors. Of the roughly 390 genotyped donors, 80% to 90% were placed in the genetic ancestry cluster associated with self-reported Caucasian donors. The study aimed to test whether signatures of past pathogen exposure could be identified by cataloging public T cell receptors. The study profiled the T cell repertoires of 500 to 800 subjects by immunosequencing and related them to cytomegalovirus serostatus. A separate validation cohort of roughly 120 different subjects was used in addition to the roughly 700-subject first cohort. To predict cytomegalovirus infection status, the study brought together high-throughput TCR immunosequencing, statistical association of individual TCRs with disease status, and machine learning. A later analysis re-analyzed previously published TCR beta repertoires from 600 to 850 donors and added high-resolution HLA genotyping to study TCR occurrence patterns. The later analysis used no new phenotypic data to find candidate immune exposures, relying instead on TCR beta sequences and their occurrence across donors. To decide whether each TCR beta V gene segment behaved as functional or pseudogenic, an earlier analysis of nearly 600 of the donors relied on high-throughput TCR beta sequencing. Alongside the repertoire data, information on donor age, sex, ethnicity and CMV serostatus was compiled. A later genetic analysis used genome-wide SNP genotypes for about 60% of the roughly 670 donors, treating that subset as a discovery cohort. All discovery cohort repertoires had been generated using a single sequencing platform. HLA typing included class I and class II loci at four-digit resolution. Typing coverage differed by locus: A, B, C, DRB1 and DQB1 were typed in about 629-640 donors, DQA1 in around 500, DPA1 in nearly 610, and DPB1 in 400 to 480. Four or five DR-DQ haplotypes were treated as single units for association and clustering because of strong linkage in the cohort. Across approximately 420 genotyped donors of the cohort, an average of about 240,000 unique TCR beta nucleotide sequences per donor were sequenced, and roughly 20% of those sequences were non-productive.

The library was produced with the immunoSEQ multiplex PCR assay. The multiplex PCR relied on a mix of 60 forward primers for TCR Vbeta segments and 13 reverse primers for TCR Jbeta segments. The CDR3 region of rearranged TCR beta genes was amplified from genomic DNA by a multiplex PCR assay. The Illumina HiSeq System was used to sequence the amplified TCR beta libraries as 87-base-pair reads. On the authors' methods: Across the 500 to 700 repertoires, a later analysis counted 78 million or so unique TCR beta chains, approximately 10 million of which were shared by at least two donors. Raw reads were error-corrected and collapsed into unique sequences by a nearest-neighbor algorithm in which closely related sequences were merged to remove PCR and sequencing errors. Alignment of CDR3 sequences to IMGT reference sequences was used to assign V, D and J gene segments. For a sequence to be retained, a match of at least six nucleotides to both a V gene segment and a J gene segment was required. A rearrangement was called productive if the CDR3 had no stop codons and remained in frame with V and J, and every other rearrangement was called non-productive. CDR3 was defined according to IMGT convention as the region running from the second conserved V-encoded cysteine to the conserved J-encoded phenylalanine. The earlier analysis of 587 of the donors excluded sequences that lacked an unambiguous match to a single V gene segment. An earlier analysis of 500 to 600 of the donors classified V segments as functional when productive rearrangements were above 56.7% and as segregating when the standard deviation between donors was above 5%. A statistical classification framework was built for diagnosing cytomegalovirus status from the catalog of TCR beta chain sequences. In a later analysis, TCR nucleotide sequences were compared against IMGT/GENE-DB human TR gene sequences so that V and J genes could be assigned. A later analysis assigned CDR3 sequences and most-parsimonious VDJ recombination scenarios with the TCRdist pipeline. In a later analysis, each TCR beta chain was defined by its CDR3 amino acid sequence together with its V-gene family, and reads without a unique V-gene family were excluded. To address suspected cross-contamination and a sequencing artifact, a later analysis removed approximately 600 highly shared, low-generation-probability nucleotide sequences. In a later analysis, a clonal expansion index for each public chain was calculated from normalized within-repertoire ranks of inferred template counts. A later analysis computed generation probabilities with a VDJ recombination model fitted to out-of-frame rearrangements, and checked the results against IGoR. In a later analysis, TCR-TCR, TCR-HLA and TCR-CMV co-occurrence was scored with hypergeometric tests, and a repertoire-size bias correction was applied to TCR pairs. False discovery rates were estimated in a later analysis by permuting HLA or CMV assignments 20 times. A later analysis grouped co-occurring TCRs with DBSCAN, adding TCRdist sequence similarity when clustering within HLA-allele-positive subsets. Co-occurrence clustering excluded repertoires with fewer than 30,000 or more than 120,000 public chains, plus five with anomalous nucleotide sharing. TCRdb mirrors the immuneACCESS table, restricted to in-frame sequences. Some clones are absent from its copies; in checked studies, under half trace to an unresolved V gene, and the reason for the others is unknown. Clone size and the V and J calls come from that table; the DNA yielded D and trimming. The table kept for this sample lists just over 200,000 clones. Around 1.1% of the sample lies in the top ten.

On the study overall, not on this receptor specifically: Presence/absence analyses assumed roughly uniform sequencing depth across donors, an assumption that may not hold. Specific HLA alleles were associated with 15,000 to 20,000 TCR beta sequences at a false discovery rate of 0.05 in a later analysis. A later genetic analysis associated a missense DCLRE1C variant with V-gene and J-gene trimming of TCR beta chains, and an independent cohort replicated the association. It was suggested by the authors that the approach could potentially be generalized to other disease states and immunological phenotypes. In this cohort, only TCR beta chains were sequenced, and detectable features were limited by the absence of alpha or paired-chain data. A few of the identified cytomegalovirus-associated TCR beta chains were confirmed in vitro to be specific for cytomegalovirus antigens. Most TCR sequences were seen in very few donors, while some public TCRs were found in many individuals. A later analysis found that TCR association rates varied across HLA loci, with DRB1 alleles showing the most associated TCRs and HLA-C alleles the fewest. Strong co-occurrence of HLA alleles, especially DR and DQ, made assigning TCR associations to individual alleles difficult. A later analysis found that HLA-associated TCR beta chains were more clonally expanded and had lower generation probabilities than equally common non-associated chains. In the study, about 150 TCR beta chains were listed as associated with cytomegalovirus. A later genetic analysis reported fewer N-insertions in productive TCRs among donors in an Asian-associated ancestry cluster than the roughly 620-donor mean. Because counts were too low, about 15 rarely observed V segments, including chromosome 9 orphons, were left out of the earlier analysis of 587 of the donors. In a later analysis, several top co-occurrence clusters were reported to appear linked to parvovirus B19, influenza, CMV and Epstein-Barr virus. A further reported finding was that TCR beta sequences accurately predicted the HLA-A and HLA-B alleles for most subjects in the first cohort. The only immune exposure information available for the cohort was CMV serostatus. Linkage disequilibrium might explain the correlated functional status among segregating V segments, but an unknown experimental factor could not be excluded. The classifier was reported to diagnose cytomegalovirus status with high specificity and sensitivity in both the original and validation cohorts. Some IMGT-functional V segments, including TRBV6-2 and TRBV6-3, could not be distinguished by the 87-base-pair reads and were therefore excluded. A group of highly shared sequence variants was considered likely to be a technical artifact of the sequencing pipeline. Broadly in line with IMGT annotations, most TCR beta V segments showed up in productive rearrangements about 87% or about 30% of the time in an earlier analysis of approximately 600 of the donors. Most CMV-associated TCR beta chains appeared to be HLA-restricted in a later analysis, and the HLA associations seemed to be driven largely by CMV exposure. HLA typing was unavailable for some donors at each locus, so association tests used only the typed subset.

The germline V gene specifies LGHNA as CDR1 and YNFKEQ as CDR2. The CDR3 covers 15 residues, taking in both the cysteine and the phenylalanine. The read is trimmed to its CDR3 DNA, 45 bases read in frame from base 1. The germline ends are 8 bases apart after V is trimmed by 0 bases and J by 0 bases. About this clone: Its specific antigen is unknown.

The cohort was made up of 666 healthy bone marrow donors. At the time of sampling, all cohort members were nominally healthy, though unrecorded immune exposures were likely present. The donor tested CMV seropositive and was one of the 289 seropositive cohort members. Every donor gave a peripheral blood sample, and the peripheral blood mononuclear cells from that sample were used for TCR beta sequencing. Genomic DNA was extracted from the blood cell samples with the Qiagen DNeasy Blood Extraction Kit. Sequenced: PBMCs. This TCR came from a girl aged 2-10 years in good health and CMV-seropositive. The chain is encoded by TRBV4-2 joined to TRBJ1-1; a tentative D call is TRBD1 (5 bases match). The nucleotides are TGTGCCAGCAGCCAAGATCCACAGGTGAACACTGAAGCTTTCTTT. Translated, this gives CASSQDPQVNTEAFF.